Shown below are 25 T cell receptor beta chains from a single sample sequenced in a study of shared clonotypes between healthy human individuals. Clones were sequenced by immunoSEQ multiplex PCR, and TCRdb holds only the in-frame ones, with some missing. Altogether 90,000 to 100,000 clones are present, less than 50% being singletons, with the ten largest covering more than 12%. Sequences were obtained from PBMCs. Receptors were obtained from a woman aged 40 to 50 in good health. Some clones in this sample may be carry-over from other donors' samples.

V usage is TRBV4-2 and J usage is TRBJ2-7; TRBD2 might be the D (5 bases). There are 18 residues in the CDR3. The V end was cut by 0 bases, the J end by 2 bases, with 20 bases between. Germline V gene lookup returns CDR1 LGHNA and CDR2 YNFKEQ. The CDR3 spells CASSQDIVRAVPPYEQYF. For the CDR3, the DNA is TGTGCCAGCAGCCAAGATATAGTCCGAGCGGTCCCCCCCTACGAGCAGTACTTC.

Details on this clone: It differs at one base from a far larger clone, so likely a read error. The CDR3 nucleotides read TGTGCCAGCAGTGAAAACTCCGGGACTAGTCATGAGCAGTTCTTC. Translated: CASSENSGTSHEQFF. The rearrangement links TRBV6-1 to TRBJ2-1; the match to TRBD2 covers 8 bases. The junction had 8 bases not matched to a gene; V was cut back by 2 bases and J by 8 bases. This CDR3 has 15 residues. CDR1 and CDR2 from the germline V gene are MNHNS and SASEGT.

Ten or more counts support this clone. V usage is TRBV27 and J usage is TRBJ2-5; D is unresolved. The CDR3 runs to 14 residues. V dropped 4 bases and J dropped 3 bases, with 12 bases sitting between them. Germline V gives CDR1 MNHEY, CDR2 SMNVEV (reference sequence). CDR3 nucleotides: TGTGCCAGCAGTTCCGCCAACTTAGAAGAGACCCAGTACTTC. Its translation: CASSSANLEETQYF.

The chain couples TRBV30 to TRBJ1-6; D may be TRBD1 (5 bases). V lost 2 bases to trimming and J lost 5 bases, with 10 bases between them. Looked up from germline, CDR1 is GTSNPN and CDR2 is SVGIG (reference sequence). The CDR3 covers 14 residues. Here the CDR3 reads CAWSSGGNNSPLHF. The CDR3 DNA reads as TGTGCCTGGAGTTCGGGGGGGAATAATTCACCCCTCCACTTT.

This clone has a count of ten or more. The chain has TRBV11-2 and TRBJ1-5; maybe TRBD1 (6 bases). The germline V gene has CDR1 SGHAT and CDR2 FQNNGV. This CDR3 has 15 residues. The ends were cut back, 2 bases at V and 2 bases at J, with 10 bases in the middle. CDR3 bases: TGTGCCAGCAGCTTAATGGCAGGGGGCAATCAGCCCCAGCATTTT. Translated, it gives CASSLMAGGNQPQHF.

This clone was detected a few times. The chain uses TRBV4-1 and TRBJ2-3; 10 bases match TRBD2. Germline V CDR1 and CDR2: MGHRA, YSYEKL. Trimming at V came to 0 bases and at J to 0 bases, leaving 3 bases not matched to a gene. The CDR3 length is 17 residues. CDR3 DNA: TGCGCCAGCAGCCAAGACTCTAGCGGGAGAAGCACAGATACGCAGTATTTT. Translating it yields CASSQDSSGRSTDTQYF.

This chain uses TRBV7-2 with TRBJ2-1, with 7 bases lining up with TRBD1. Germline lookup yields CDR1 SGHTA and CDR2 FQGNSA. The CDR3 extends over 18 amino acids. J was trimmed by 0 bases and V by 5 bases; bases with no gene match: 13. The CDR3 loop reads CASSATGTAFNSYNEQFF. The DNA for the CDR3 is TGTGCCAGCAGCGCGACCGGGACAGCCTTCAACTCCTACAATGAGCAGTTCTTC.

This clone was observed once. The rearrangement joins TRBV7-3 to TRBJ2-7; D perhaps matches TRBD1 (5 bases). From germline, CDR1 is SGHTA and CDR2 FQGTGA. This CDR3 spans 13 amino acids. With 1 base removed from V and 6 bases from J, the gap between germline ends came to 10 bases. CDR3 sequence (DNA): TGTGCCAGCAGCTTAATGTCAGGGTCCGAGCAGTACTTC. As protein: CASSLMSGSEQYF.

This clone was observed once. CDR3 coding DNA: TGCGCCAGCAGCCAAGAGTTGGCAGCCAAAAACATTCAGTACTTC. The encoded protein is CASSQELAAKNIQYF. V is TRBV4-1 and J is TRBJ2-4; D gene uncertain. Trimming cost V 0 bases and J 0 bases, with 6 bases left between them. CDR3 length: 15 amino acids. Germline V gene sequence: CDR1 MGHRA, CDR2 YSYEKL.

This clone was detected many times. The chain uses TRBV28 and TRBJ1-1, with no clear D. V lost 2 bases to trimming and J lost 9 bases, with 16 bases between them. The germline gives CDR1 MDHEN, CDR2 SYDVKM. CDR3 length: 14 amino acids. The CDR3 bases are TGTGCCAGCAGTTTACCGGGTCACGGTGCTAAAGCTTTCTTT. Protein: CASSLPGHGAKAFF.

The chain uses TRBV4-2 and TRBJ1-5, with D perhaps matching TRBD1 (6 bases). The V end was cut by 5 bases, the J end by 7 bases, with 15 bases between. The V gene's germline CDR1 is LGHNA and CDR2 YNFKEQ. This CDR3 region has 14 residues. The CDR3 protein is CASSLRTEEQPQHF. CDR3 bases: TGTGCCAGCAGCTTGAGGACAGAGGAGCAGCCCCAGCATTTT.

This sequence joins TRBV4-1 and TRBJ2-1, with 7 bases identical to TRBD2. Germline V CDR1 and CDR2: MGHRA, YSYEKL. The length of the CDR3 is 15 residues. The V and J ends lost 0 bases and 1 base, in that order; junction bases with no gene match: 0. CDR3: CASSQEGGSYNEQFF. The CDR3 nucleotides are TGCGCCAGCAGCCAAGAGGGGGGGTCCTACAATGAGCAGTTCTTC.

The chain recombines TRBV7-9 with TRBJ2-2, with 8 bases identical to TRBD2. Germline loops: CDR1 SEHNR, CDR2 FQNEAQ (reference sequence). J gave up 3 bases and V 5 bases, and 8 bases lay outside the gene matches. CDR3 size: 16 residues. In DNA, the CDR3 is TGTGCCAGCAGCCGCAGCGGGAGAGAGGACACCGGGGAGCTGTTTTTT. Translated: CASSRSGREDTGELFF.

The chain is built from TRBV28 and TRBJ2-7; 9 bases match TRBD1. After removal of 2 bases from V and 6 bases from J, the junction contained 11 bases not matched to a gene. Germline CDR1 is MDHEN and CDR2 is SYDVKM. The CDR3 contains 16 residues. The CDR3 DNA sequence: TGTGCCAGCAGTTTAAGTCTTGGACAGGGGCCCCTCGAGCAGTACTTC. This translates into CASSLSLGQGPLEQYF.

As concerns this clone: A far larger clone is off by one base, so a read error is likely. CDR3 protein: CAWSRLATSYNEQLF. In DNA, the CDR3 is TGTGCCTGGAGTCGGCTAGCGACCTCCTACAATGAGCAGCTCTTC. The rearrangement joins TRBV30 to TRBJ2-1; D is possibly TRBD2 (6 bases). CDR3 size: 15 residues. Looked up from germline, CDR1 is GTSNPN and CDR2 is SVGIG (reference sequence).

Details on this clone: One base separates it from a far larger clone, so it is likely a read error. This CDR3 is also generated by other DNA sequences in the sample. In DNA, the CDR3 is TGTGCCATCAGTGAGTCGACACAGGGGCGGGAGACCCAGTACTTC. Translated: CAISESTQGRETQYF. The chain joins TRBV10-3 to TRBJ2-5; 7 nucleotides line up with TRBD1. The ends lost 0 bases at V and 5 bases at J; junction bases unmatched: 6. The CDR3 loop spans 15 amino acids. The germline CDR1 and CDR2 sequences are ENHRY and SYGVKD.

This rearrangement joins TRBV6-1 to TRBJ1-5, with a tentative D call TRBD1 (5 bases). V lost 0 bases and J lost 6, with 15 bases in between. Germline loops: CDR1 MNHNS, CDR2 SASEGT. CDR3 length: 16 residues. The DNA of the CDR3 is TGTGCCAGCAGTGAAGCTCGGACATCAGGGCCTCAGCCCCAGCATTTT. As protein: CASSEARTSGPQPQHF.

This chain uses TRBV4-2 with TRBJ1-2; D uncertain. Germline CDR1 and CDR2: LGHNA and YNFKEQ. V was cut by 0 bases and J by 4 bases, with 9 bases left in between. The CDR3 consists of 14 residues. The CDR3 loop is CASSQDTQSYGYTF. DNA for the CDR3: TGTGCCAGCAGCCAAGATACCCAATCCTATGGCTACACCTTC.

The chain links TRBV10-3 to TRBJ2-7; TRBD1 aligns across 7 bases. With V trimmed by 6 bases and J by 5 bases, 4 bases remained unmatched. The CDR3 loop spans 12 amino acids. Germline CDR1 and CDR2: ENHRY and SYGVKD. CDR3: CAISGQEDEQYF. The CDR3 DNA follows: TGTGCCATCAGCGGACAGGAGGACGAGCAGTACTTC.

A word on this clone: The missing conserved phenylalanine or tryptophan at the end of this CDR3 makes a read error likely. The chain employs TRBV20-1 and TRBJ2-7; D remains ambiguous. Germline V gene data show CDR1 as DFQATT and CDR2 as SNEGSKA (reference sequence). The V gene lost 7 bases and the J gene lost 0 bases, with 7 bases spanning the gap. CDR3 length equals 11 residues. CDR3 sequence reads: CSVRGSYEQYL. The CDR3 region has the DNA TGCAGTGTCCGCGGCTCCTACGAGCAGTACCTC.

This clone appeared many times. This chain joins TRBV25-1 and TRBJ2-2; possible D gene TRBD1, 5 bases. The ends were cut back, 3 bases at V and 4 bases at J, with 9 bases in the middle. The CDR3 is made up of 14 amino acids. Germline assignment: CDR1 MGHDK and CDR2 SYGVNS. CDR3 coding DNA: TGTGCCAGCAGTGATGACAGAAGCACCGGGGAGCTGTTTTTT. As protein: CASSDDRSTGELFF. Using reference TRBV25-1 and TRBJ2-2 for the parts outside the CDR3, the full variable domain is EADIYQTPRYLVIGTGKKITLECSQTMGHDKMYWYQQDPGMELHLIHYSYGVNSTEKGDLSSESTVSRIRTEHFPLTLESARPSHTSQYLCASSDDRSTGELFFGEGSRLTVL.

The chain combines TRBV5-1 with TRBJ2-5, with 14 bases identical to TRBD2. V lost 2 bases and J lost 6; bases outside the gene matches: 9. The CDR3 is 17 residues long. The V gene's germline CDR1 is SGHRS and CDR2 YFSETQ. The CDR3 loop is CASSLLPTSGRAKTQYF. In nucleotides, the CDR3 is TGCGCCAGCAGCTTATTGCCGACTAGCGGGAGGGCGAAGACCCAGTACTTC.

The chain uses TRBV4-2 and TRBJ2-7, with 15 bases fitting TRBD2. This CDR3 is built from 15 residues. Trimming removed 5 bases from V and 2 bases from J; junction bases left unmatched: 1. Germline V lookup: CDR1 LGHNA, CDR2 YNFKEQ. DNA for the CDR3: TGTGCCAGCAGCTGGACTAGCGGGAGGGCCTACGAGCAGTACTTC. It yields the protein CASSWTSGRAYEQYF.

This clone was observed a handful of times. The chain recombines TRBV7-9 with TRBJ2-7, with 9 nucleotides matching TRBD1. There are 14 residues in the CDR3. V lost 2 bases to trimming and J lost 7 bases; unmatched junction nucleotides: 6. Per germline, CDR1 SEHNR and CDR2 FQNEAQ (reference sequence). CDR3: CASSLTRGTGEQYF. DNA for the CDR3: TGTGCCAGCAGCTTAACTCGGGGGACAGGGGAGCAGTACTTC.

The rearrangement links TRBV9 to TRBJ1-1; weak D call: TRBD1 (5 bases). The CDR3 is made up of 14 amino acids. Trimming removed 5 bases from V and 5 bases from J, with 16 bases in between. Germline CDR1 reads SGDLS; CDR2 reads YYNGEE. CDR3 DNA sequence: TGTGCCAGCAGACGCTCAGGGCGGGAAACTGAAGCTTTCTTT. This encodes CASRRSGRETEAFF.